This T cell receptor (beta chain) was identified during a study of shared clonotypes between healthy human individuals. Terminally differentiated effector memory CD45RA+ cells were excluded by CCR7 positive selection of CD45RO-negative cells. Assay used: immunoSEQ multiplex PCR; TCRdb lists only in-frame clones, some missing. The sample has under 1 million clones, about 96% seen once. This CDR3 has 16 residues. V was pared by 5 bases and J by 1 base, with 6 bases of the junction left unmatched. Germline CDR1 reads SNHLY; CDR2 reads FYNNEI. This receptor was identified in a man aged 30-40 years in good health. The sequenced material came from naive CD8+ T cells sorted from blood. The chain combines TRBV2 with TRBJ2-5; the match to TRBD1 covers 11 bases. CDR3 residues: CASSRRTGGLQETQYF. In DNA, the CDR3 is TGTGCCAGCAGTCGCCGGACAGGGGGCCTCCAAGAGACCCAGTACTTC.